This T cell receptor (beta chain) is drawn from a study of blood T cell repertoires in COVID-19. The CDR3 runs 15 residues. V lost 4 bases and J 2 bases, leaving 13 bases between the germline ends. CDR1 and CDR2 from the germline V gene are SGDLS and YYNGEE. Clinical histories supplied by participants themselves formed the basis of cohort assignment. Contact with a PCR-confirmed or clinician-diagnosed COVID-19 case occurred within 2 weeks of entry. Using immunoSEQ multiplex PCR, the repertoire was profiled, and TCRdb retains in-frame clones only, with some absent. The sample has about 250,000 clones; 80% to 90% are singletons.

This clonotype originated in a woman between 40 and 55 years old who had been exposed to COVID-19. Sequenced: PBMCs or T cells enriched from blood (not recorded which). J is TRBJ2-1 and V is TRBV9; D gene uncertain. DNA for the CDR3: TGTGCCAGCAGCTATGCTAGTAACCCCTACAATGAGCAGTTCTTC. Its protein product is CASSYASNPYNEQFF.